A selection of T cell receptor beta chains follows, all from one sample in a study of cytomegalovirus exposure and HLA in healthy donors. The method was immunoSEQ multiplex PCR; TCRdb's version includes in-frame clones alone and lacks a portion of them. The table includes 65,000 to 75,000 clones, approximately 67% detected once. The sample taken for sequencing was PBMCs. The receptors here all came from a woman in her 30s in good health and CMV-seronegative. Each CDR3 is given with its conserved first and last residue. The D gene is left open where the match is weak. For some rows the clone size is stated as once, few or many, or as a class when expanded; others skip it.

>-|TRBV27|TRBJ1-6|TRBD1
TGTGCCAGCAGTCCCTACACAGGGGGCAATTCACCCCTCCACTTT
CASSPYTGGNSPLHF
>-|TRBV18|TRBJ1-2|-
TGTGCCAGCTCACAAACCGGGTCAAACTATGGCTACACCTTC
CASSQTGSNYGYTF
>-|TRBV6-5|TRBJ1-4|-
TGTGCCAGCAGTTGGGGAGGTAATGAAAAACTGTTTTTT
CASSWGGNEKLFF
>-|TRBV5-1|TRBJ2-3|-
TGCGCCAGCCGACAGGGCACAGATACGCAGTATTTT
CASRQGTDTQYF
>few|TRBV7-3|TRBJ1-6|TRBD1
TGTGCCAGCAGCTTCGGGGACAGTCAGTCACCCCTCCACTTT
CASSFGDSQSPLHF
>-|TRBV5-1|TRBJ2-5|-
TGCGCCAGCAGCTTGGCCGTTGGTAGCCAAGAGACCCAGTACTTC
CASSLAVGSQETQYF
>-|TRBV19|TRBJ1-5|-
TGTGCCAGTAGTAACAAAGGGGTGGGTGCTCAGCCCCAGCATTTT
CASSNKGVGAQPQHF
>medium-sized|TRBV4-1|TRBJ1-2|TRBD1
TGCGCCAGCAGCCACGACGGACAGGGGGCGAGCGTTCGCTATGGCTACACCTTC
CASSHDGQGASVRYGYTF
>-|TRBV5-1|TRBJ1-1|-
TGCGCCAGCAGCCCATTGGGAGGGGGGGACACTGAAGCTTTCTTT
CASSPLGGGDTEAFF
>-|TRBV7-9|TRBJ2-3|-
TGTGCCAGCAGCTTAGACCAGCGGGGCACAGATACGCAGTATTTT
CASSLDQRGTDTQYF
>-|TRBV7-2|TRBJ1-2|TRBD1
TGTGCCAGCAGACAAAGACAGGGCTCTAATGGCTACACCTTC
CASRQRQGSNGYTF
>-|TRBV30|TRBJ2-7|TRBD1
TGTGCCTCGGGACAGGGGGTAGAGCAGTACTTC
CASGQGVEQYF
>-|TRBV5-1|TRBJ2-5|TRBD1
TGCGCCAGCAGCACCGGACAGGGGGTGGAGACCCAGTACTTC
CASSTGQGVETQYF
>-|TRBV6-6|TRBJ2-5|-
TGTGCCAGCAGTTACGAAGCGGGTCAAGAGACCCAGTACTTC
CASSYEAGQETQYF
>-|TRBV2|TRBJ1-4|TRBD1
TGTGCCAGCAGCCCAAGCCGGGACAGGGGGCGAAAACTGTTTTTT
CASSPSRDRGRKLFF
>-|TRBV7-3|TRBJ2-1|-
TGTGCCAGCAGCCCCGCAGGGTTCCCCTACAATGAGCAGTTCTTC
CASSPAGFPYNEQFF
>few|TRBV18|TRBJ1-4|-
TGTGCCAGCTCACCAGCACAGTCCCAGCTGGCTAATGAAAAACTGTTTTTT
CASSPAQSQLANEKLFF
>-|TRBV4-1|TRBJ2-7|-
TGCGCCAGCAGCCAAGACCGGGGAATGCCCTACGAGCAGTACTTC
CASSQDRGMPYEQYF
>few|TRBV7-9|TRBJ2-7|-
TGTGCCAGCAGCTTAAAGCAAGGGGCGGCCTACGAGCAGTACTTC
CASSLKQGAAYEQYF
>-|TRBV4-1|TRBJ2-1|-
TGCGCCAGCAGCGTCCCGGGACTGCACAATGAGCAGTTCTTC
CASSVPGLHNEQFF
>-|TRBV10-3|TRBJ2-7|-
TGTGCCATCAGTGAGGGTCGGGGAACCTACGAGCAGTACTTC
CAISEGRGTYEQYF
>-|TRBV2|TRBJ1-6|TRBD1
TGTGCCAGCAGAGTGACAGGGATGGCTTCACCCCTCCACTTT
CASRVTGMASPLHF
>-|TRBV9|TRBJ1-4|-
TGTGCCAGCAGCGTAGGGGCAGGGACTAATGAAAAACTGTTTTTT
CASSVGAGTNEKLFF
>once|TRBV30|TRBJ1-2|TRBD1
TGTGCCTGCTCAGGACAGGCTCGGGGAGGCTACACCTTC
CACSGQARGGYTF
>-|TRBV6-1|TRBJ2-1|TRBD2
TGTGCCAGCAGTGAACGGGCGTACAAGCGGGGGAGCTCCTACAATGAGCAGTTCTTC
CASSERAYKRGSSYNEQFF
>-|TRBV11-3|TRBJ2-7|-
TGTGCCAGCAGCTTAGCAGGGGAGATCGACGAGCAGTACTTC
CASSLAGEIDEQYF
>-|TRBV25-1|TRBJ1-2|TRBD1
TGTGCCAGCCTGGGGACAGGGGGAGATTTTGGCTACACCTTC
CASLGTGGDFGYTF
>-|TRBV18|TRBJ2-5|TRBD1
TGTGCCAGCTCACCCCCCGGGACAGTTACGGGGGAGACCCAGTACTTC
CASSPPGTVTGETQYF
>-|TRBV27|TRBJ1-1|TRBD1
TGTGCCAGCAGCCATTACCCGGGACAGGAGAACACTGAAGCTTTCTTT
CASSHYPGQENTEAFF
>medium-sized|TRBV6-5|TRBJ1-6|-
TGTGCCAGCACCCAGGACGGGGATTCACCCCTCCACTTT
CASTQDGDSPLHF
>-|TRBV10-3|TRBJ2-1|TRBD2
TGTGCCATCAAAAGGCTAGCGGGTTCCAATGAGCAGTTCTTC
CAIKRLAGSNEQFF
>-|TRBV6-5|TRBJ2-7|-
TGTGCCAGCAGTGAAGATGACAGGTCCTACGAGCAGTACTTC
CASSEDDRSYEQYF
>-|TRBV29-1|TRBJ2-5|TRBD1
TGCAGCGTTGATGGGGACAGCCAAGAGACCCAGTACTTC
CSVDGDSQETQYF
>-|TRBV30|TRBJ1-1|TRBD1
TGTGCCTGGAGTGTATTATGGGGCACAGGGGGAGCTGAAGCTTTCTTT
CAWSVLWGTGGAEAFF
>once|TRBV5-4|TRBJ1-2|-
TGTGCCAGCAGCTACGTGGGGCAGAACTATGGCTACACCTTC
CASSYVGQNYGYTF
>-|TRBV19|TRBJ1-5|-
TGTACCAGTGATACAGGACAGATTAGCAATCAGCCCCAGCATTTT
CTSDTGQISNQPQHF
>-|TRBV9|TRBJ2-1|TRBD2
TGTGCCAGCAGCGTAGCTCTGCGTAGCGGGGGGATGGTTGAGCAGTTCTTC
CASSVALRSGGMVEQFF
>-|TRBV7-7|TRBJ1-4|-
TGTGCTAGCAGCCTGCGCGGAGAACTGTTTTTT
CASSLRGELFF
>-|TRBV4-2|TRBJ2-4|-
TGTGCCAGCAGCCAAGATCTCACCGTGGGCAACATTCAGTACTTC
CASSQDLTVGNIQYF
>few|TRBV7-3|TRBJ1-2|TRBD1
TGTGCCAGCAGCTTCGACAGGGCTGCTGGCTACACCTTC
CASSFDRAAGYTF
>-|TRBV7-3|TRBJ2-3|-
TGTGCCAGCAGCTTAAAGGGCCAGGGGACGCACAGATTGAGGTATTTT
CASSLKGQGTHRLRYF